The T cell receptor (beta chain) under discussion was sequenced for a study of cytomegalovirus exposure and HLA in healthy donors. Regarding the study as a whole: TCR beta V segments were, for the most part, productive about 87% or about 30% of the time in an earlier analysis. Exclusion as indistinguishable affected some V segments, including TRBV6-2 and TRBV6-3.

The PCR employed 60 Vbeta primers together with 13 Jbeta primers. Using immunoSEQ multiplex PCR, the repertoire was profiled, and TCRdb retains in-frame clones only, with some absent. The sample yields some 180,000 clones, around 79% seen once. To note about this clone: Its antigen is unidentified.

Germline assignment: CDR1 LNHDA and CDR2 SQIVND (reference sequence). The trim removed 5 bases at V and 6 bases at J, leaving 6 bases unmatched. The CDR3 extends over 13 amino acids. This rearrangement joins TRBV19 to TRBJ1-2; 7 nucleotides line up with TRBD1. Material for sequencing was PBMCs. This clonotype was obtained from a woman aged 30 to 39 in good health and CMV-seropositive. As DNA, the CDR3 is TGTGCCAGTAGTCTAACAGGGGTAGATGGCTACACCTTC. Translated: CASSLTGVDGYTF.